Included here is one T cell receptor beta chain sequence, with context. A single record per CDR3 protein comes from TCRdb applying MiXCR to the 5' RACE reads. The table has 85,000 to 100,000 distinct CDR3 sequences, approximately 12% seen once; the top ten hold about 38%. This sample is drawn from a study of spatial heterogeneity in lung cancer. Study details: Among detected sequences, beta-chain ones consistently exceeded alpha-chain ones in number.

Time point indicated: sample taken at primary tumor resection. Unsorted whole RNA of tumor, nontumor lung or frozen PBMC was sequenced. The roughly 79 donors had untreated early-stage non-small cell lung cancer. The CDR3 has 14 residues. The germline V and J ends were trimmed by 4 bases and 7 bases, with 15 bases remaining between them. Germline CDR1 reads SGHRS; CDR2 reads YFSETQ. J is TRBJ2-4 and V is TRBV5-1; D might be TRBD1 or TRBD2, each matching 6 bases. The TCR comes from a male donor with early-stage non-small cell lung cancer. The sequences come from PBMCs, collected at surgery. The CDR3: CASSPVGGENIQYF. CDR3 bases: TGCGCCAGCAGCCCGGTCGGGGGCGAGAACATTCAGTACTTC.